Listed below are T cell receptor beta chains from one sample, sequenced in a study of blood T cell repertoires in COVID-19. Produced via immunoSEQ multiplex PCR; TCRdb's table is partial and in-frame only. Counted here are some 340,000 clones, 85% to 95% occurring once; the ten biggest clones make up less than 4%. The specimen sequenced was PBMCs or T cells enriched from blood (not recorded which). The receptors were sampled from a woman between 25 and 40 years old who had been exposed to COVID-19. Each CDR3 is given with its conserved first and last residue. The D gene is left open where the match is weak. For some rows the clone size is stated as once, few or many, or as a class when expanded; others skip it.

>TRBJ1-2|.|TRBV20-1|.
TGCAGTGCTAGGGGGCGTTATGGCTACACCTTC
CSARGRYGYTF
>TRBJ2-6|.|TRBV29-1|TRBD1
TGCAGCGTCACAGCGACAGGGGACTCTGGGGCCAACGTCCTGACTTTC
CSVTATGDSGANVLTF
>TRBJ2-1|.|TRBV27|TRBD2
TGTGCCAGCAGAGGGACTAGCGGGGGCCTCCATGAGCAGTTCTTC
CASRGTSGGLHEQFF
>TRBJ1-6|.|TRBV10-3|.
TGTGCCATCAGGCCCGTGGGCGATAATTCACCCCTCCACTTT
CAIRPVGDNSPLHF
>TRBJ1-1|.|TRBV7-8|.
TGTGCCAGCAGCTTAGTTTGGGGGCCGCGGAACACTGAAGCTTTCTTT
CASSLVWGPRNTEAFF
>TRBJ2-7|.|TRBV6-5|.
TGTGCCAGCAGTTACAGAGGTTACGAGCAGTACTTC
CASSYRGYEQYF
>TRBJ1-4|.|TRBV10-3|TRBD1
TGTGCCAGCTCTCAGGGGGCGGGTGAAAAACTGTTTTTT
CASSQGAGEKLFF
>TRBJ2-5|.|TRBV5-6|TRBD1
TGTGCCAGCAGCTTGGGGACAGGGGGCAGCGGGGAGACCCAGTACTTC
CASSLGTGGSGETQYF
>TRBJ2-7|few|TRBV28|.
TGTGCCAGCAGTTTCGTCGGTCGGCCAGGGCAGTACTTC
CASSFVGRPGQYF
>TRBJ1-2|few|TRBV11-2|TRBD1
TGTGCCAGCAGCTCCGTTAGACAGGGTGGTGGCTACACCTTC
CASSSVRQGGGYTF
>TRBJ1-2|.|TRBV6-1|.
TGTGCCAGCAGTGAACGGGGGTTCCAGCGGAGCTATGGCTACACCTTC
CASSERGFQRSYGYTF
>TRBJ2-3|.|TRBV7-6|.
TGTGCCAGCAGCTTATGGGGGGTCCCCACAGATACGCAGTATTTT
CASSLWGVPTDTQYF
>TRBJ1-3|.|TRBV18|.
TGTGCCAGCTCTGGAGACTCTGGAAACACCATATATTTT
CASSGDSGNTIYF
>TRBJ2-3|.|TRBV11-2|TRBD1
TGTGCCAGCAGCTTGACAGGGCCCGCAGATACGCAGTATTTT
CASSLTGPADTQYF
>TRBJ1-2|.|TRBV28|.
TGTGCCAGCAGTTGGCCGCAGGGTGGCTACACCTTC
CASSWPQGGYTF
>TRBJ2-3|.|TRBV5-1|.
TGCGCCAGCAGCCCCGGACAGAACACAGATACGCAGTATTTT
CASSPGQNTDTQYF
>TRBJ2-5|.|TRBV20-1|.
TGCAGTGCTCCCCGGGAGACCCAGTACTTC
CSAPRETQYF